Following are 23 T cell receptor beta chains from one sample sequenced in a study of T cell changes during pregnancy in multiple sclerosis. Data came from immunoSEQ multiplex PCR; TCRdb stores just in-frame clones and leaves some out. The sample yields around 30,000 clones, approximately 92% seen once. Sequences were derived from CD8+ T cells from peripheral blood mononuclear cells, sampled in the second trimester of pregnancy. Every receptor here comes from a female donor with multiple sclerosis, enrolled in a pregnancy study.

The rearrangement links TRBV7-9 to TRBJ1-4; D ambiguous. There are 14 residues in the CDR3. CDR1 is SEHNR and CDR2 is FQNEAQ in the germline V gene (reference sequence). V lost 1 base and J 10 bases, leaving 13 bases between the germline ends. CDR3 sequence: CASSLEELGRKLFF. CDR3 nucleotides: TGTGCCAGCAGCTTAGAAGAGCTTGGGAGAAAACTGTTTTTT.

The V and J genes are TRBV27 and TRBJ2-7, with a tentative D call TRBD1 (6 bases). The CDR3 sequence is 13 residues long. V lost 5 bases, J lost 5 bases, and 13 bases lay in between. From germline, CDR1 is MNHEY and CDR2 SMNVEV (reference sequence). The CDR3: CASSGDTTHEQYF. The DNA for the CDR3 is TGTGCCAGCAGTGGGGACACCACCCACGAGCAGTACTTC.

The V and J genes are TRBV6-4 and TRBJ2-2, with D perhaps TRBD2 (5 bases). This CDR3 is 13 amino acids long. Germline V CDR1 and CDR2: MRHNA, SNTAGT. V shed 5 bases and J shed 1 base, with 5 bases lying between them. The CDR3 DNA follows: TGTGCCAGCAGTCGGGGGAACACCGGGGAGCTGTTTTTT. Amino acid sequence: CASSRGNTGELFF.

This chain joins TRBV4-2 and TRBJ2-1, with TRBD2 matching over 9 bases. Germline-derived CDR1 and CDR2 are LGHNA and YNFKEQ. The J segment lost 3 bases and the V segment lost 3 bases, leaving 9 bases of the junction unmatched. The CDR3 has 17 residues. The CDR3 DNA reads as TGTGCCAGCAGCCAGCGGAGACTAGCGGAGATCTACAATGAGCAGTTCTTC. Residues: CASSQRRLAEIYNEQFF.

The genes are TRBV18 and TRBJ2-1; 10 bases fit TRBD1. Trimming cost V 3 bases and J 4 bases; bases outside gene matches: 6. The CDR3 totals 16 residues. CDR1 and CDR2 (germline): KGHSH, LQKENI. This CDR3 is CASSPPEGQGYNEQFF. As DNA, the CDR3 is TGTGCCAGCTCACCCCCTGAGGGACAGGGGTACAATGAGCAGTTCTTC.

V usage is TRBV30 and J usage is TRBJ1-4, with a possible D match to TRBD1 (6 bases). Trimming shortened V by 2 bases and J by 7 bases, and 11 bases separated the two germline ends. Germline-derived CDR1 and CDR2 are GTSNPN and SVGIG (reference sequence). This CDR3 spans 13 amino acids. The CDR3 DNA follows: TGTGCCTGGAGTTATGGGGGCGGTGAAAAACTGTTTTTT. Translation gives CAWSYGGGEKLFF.

CDR3 region: CASSSTLGLVSDEQFF. CDR3 coding DNA: TGTGCCAGCAGCTCAACCCTAGGACTAGTTAGCGATGAGCAGTTCTTC. J is TRBJ2-1 and V is TRBV13; 7 positions agree with TRBD2. The germline V gene encodes CDR1 PRHDT and CDR2 FYEKMQ (reference sequence). After removal of 4 bases from V and 8 bases from J, the junction contained 14 bases not matched to a gene. The CDR3 extends over 16 amino acids.

This clone was detected a few times. This CDR3 reads CASVLTSQGGEQYF. The CDR3 DNA follows: TGTGCCAGCGTCCTTACCTCACAGGGGGGCGAGCAGTACTTC. The chain is built from TRBV2 and TRBJ2-7, with 8 bases fitting TRBD1. This CDR3 has 14 residues. J lost 6 bases, V lost 8 bases, and 12 bases had no gene match. The germline CDR1 and CDR2 sequences are SNHLY and FYNNEI.

The rearrangement uses TRBV9 and TRBJ2-6; D is possibly TRBD1 (6 bases). Germline V gene data show CDR1 as SGDLS and CDR2 as YYNGEE. V was cut by 0 bases and J by 16 bases, with 17 bases left in between. The CDR3 is made up of 14 amino acids. The CDR3 sequence: CASSVGQGPKVLTF. DNA for the CDR3: TGTGCCAGCAGCGTAGGGCAGGGGCCAAAGGTACTGACTTTC.

The chain couples TRBV5-4 to TRBJ1-6; 7 nucleotides agree with TRBD1. This CDR3 is 15 amino acids long. The germline V gene encodes CDR1 SGHNT and CDR2 YYREEE (reference sequence). Losses at the gene ends were 4 bases for V and 7 bases for J; bases not matched to a gene: 8. CDR3 nucleotides: TGTGCCAGCAGCGGAACCGGGACAGCAAATTCACCCCTCCACTTT. It codes for CASSGTGTANSPLHF.

The chain joins TRBV30 to TRBJ1-1; no clear D. Germline CDR1 and CDR2: GTSNPN and SVGIG (reference sequence). The V end lost 2 bases, the J end lost 5 bases, and 12 bases lay between the germline ends. There are 13 residues in the CDR3. The CDR3 loop reads CAWSFRSGTEAFF. CDR3 sequence (DNA): TGTGCCTGGAGTTTCCGGTCCGGGACTGAAGCTTTCTTT.

The chain is built from TRBV7-6 and TRBJ2-1; 14 bases map to TRBD2. Per the germline V gene, CDR1 is SGHVS and CDR2 is FNYEAQ. There are 17 residues in the CDR3. The J segment lost 7 bases and the V segment lost 5 bases, leaving 10 bases of the junction unmatched. The CDR3 DNA reads as TGTGCCAGCAGCCCGGGACTAGCGGGAGAAATAGGTAATGAGCAGTTCTTC. Translation gives CASSPGLAGEIGNEQFF.

The chain is built from TRBV5-1 and TRBJ2-7; TRBD2 might be the D (6 bases). Trimming shortened V by 0 bases and J by 3 bases, and 13 bases separated the two germline ends. The CDR3 runs 15 residues. From germline, CDR1 is SGHRS and CDR2 YFSETQ. The CDR3 nucleotides are TGCGCCAGCAGCTTGGAGATTAGCGGTAGCTACGAGCAGTACTTC. This encodes CASSLEISGSYEQYF.

This sequence joins TRBV7-9 and TRBJ1-2; 8 nucleotides agree with TRBD1. The CDR3 loop spans 15 amino acids. V shed 2 bases, J shed 6 bases, and the junction held 8 bases outside the gene matches. Germline CDR1 and CDR2: SEHNR and FQNEAQ (reference sequence). The CDR3 protein is CASSLYSDRVNGYTF. CDR3 coding DNA: TGTGCCAGCAGCTTATATTCGGACAGGGTAAATGGCTACACCTTC. Drawing the rest from reference TRBV7-9 and TRBJ1-2, the complete variable domain is DTGVSQNPRHKITKRGQNVTFRCDPISEHNRLYWYRQTLGQGPEFLTYFQNEAQLEKSRLLSDRFSAERPKGSFSTLEIQRTEQGDSAMYLCASSLYSDRVNGYTFGSGTRLTVV.

This clone was seen only once. The V gene is TRBV27, the J gene TRBJ2-7; 10 bases map to TRBD2. The CDR3 is 19 residues long. Germline V gene data show CDR1 as MNHEY and CDR2 as SMNVEV (reference sequence). Losses at the gene ends were 0 bases for V and 6 bases for J; bases not matched to a gene: 17. The CDR3 sequence is CASSLSGTISPAGGREQYF. As DNA, the CDR3 is TGTGCCAGCAGTTTATCGGGCACGATTAGCCCAGCGGGAGGGCGCGAGCAGTACTTC.

The rearrangement joins TRBV6-5 to TRBJ1-5, with D tentatively TRBD1 (5 bases). V was cut by 5 bases and J by 6 bases, with 17 bases left in between. The germline V gene has CDR1 MNHEY and CDR2 SVGAGI. CDR3 length: 15 amino acids. CDR3 in amino acids: CASSASSERGQPQHF. CDR3 sequence (DNA): TGTGCCAGCAGTGCGTCCTCAGAAAGGGGTCAGCCCCAGCATTTT.

The chain carries TRBV27 and TRBJ1-5; TRBD1 might be the D (5 bases). The CDR3 loop spans 14 amino acids. CDR1 is MNHEY and CDR2 is SMNVEV in the germline V gene (reference sequence). Trimming stripped 6 bases from V and 4 bases from J, with 13 bases between. The CDR3, as DNA: TGTGCCAGCAGCCGGGCCGGGGGTAATCAGCCCCAGCATTTT. Protein sequence: CASSRAGGNQPQHF.

This sequence joins TRBV4-1 and TRBJ2-6; 12 bases fit TRBD1. Germline V lookup: CDR1 MGHRA, CDR2 YSYEKL. The CDR3 has 16 residues. J was trimmed by 2 bases and V by 6 bases; bases with no gene match: 2. The CDR3 spells CASRGQGATGANVLTF. CDR3 bases: TGCGCCAGCAGGGGACAGGGGGCGACTGGGGCCAACGTCCTGACTTTC.

V gene TRBV2 combines with J gene TRBJ2-7, with 9 bases aligning to TRBD2. The ends lost 4 bases at V and 1 base at J; junction bases unmatched: 2. Per the germline V gene, CDR1 is SNHLY and CDR2 is FYNNEI. This CDR3 is 14 amino acids long. This chain's CDR3 is CASSVSGRSYEQYF. The CDR3 nucleotides read TGTGCCAGCAGTGTGAGCGGGAGGTCCTACGAGCAGTACTTC.

V usage is TRBV9 and J usage is TRBJ2-3; TRBD2 aligns across 9 bases. The germline gives CDR1 SGDLS, CDR2 YYNGEE. There are 13 residues in the CDR3. Trimming cost V 2 bases and J 9 bases; bases outside gene matches: 4. CDR3 protein: CASSVGSGGTQYF. CDR3 nucleotides: TGTGCCAGCAGCGTGGGTAGCGGGGGAACGCAGTATTTT. The complete variable domain, with remaining parts taken from reference TRBV9 and TRBJ2-3, reads DSGVTQTPKHLITATGQRVTLRCSPRSGDLSVYWYQQSLDQGLQFLIQYYNGEERAKGNILERFSAQQFPDLHSELNLSSLELGDSALYFCASSVGSGGTQYFGPGTRLTVL.

The V call is TRBV15, the J call TRBJ1-5; TRBD1 might be the D (5 bases). Looked up from germline, CDR1 is LNHNV and CDR2 is YYDKDF (reference sequence). The CDR3 consists of 13 residues. Trimming cost V 8 bases and J 2 bases, with 10 bases left between them. DNA for the CDR3: TGTGCCACCGGACAATCGGGCAATCAGCCCCAGCATTTT. Protein product: CATGQSGNQPQHF.

V usage is TRBV7-9 and J usage is TRBJ2-1; TRBD2 matches 11 bases. V lost 6 bases, J lost 3 bases, and 7 bases stayed unmatched. Germline loops: CDR1 SEHNR, CDR2 FQNEAQ (reference sequence). CDR3 length: 16 residues. The CDR3 DNA reads TGTGCCAGCAGGCCTAGTGGACTAGCGGGCTACAATGAGCAGTTCTTC. It yields the protein CASRPSGLAGYNEQFF.

This clone has more than one count but fewer than ten. The V call is TRBV28, the J call TRBJ1-4, with 8 bases matching TRBD1. V shed 4 bases and J 5 bases; nucleotides not matched to a gene: 6. The CDR3 loop spans 15 amino acids. CDR1 is MDHEN, CDR2 SYDVKM, per germline. The CDR3 here is CASSSGDRPNEKLFF. CDR3 DNA: TGTGCCAGCAGTTCAGGGGACAGGCCGAATGAAAAACTGTTTTTT.